This T cell receptor (beta chain) came from a study of a mutant IDH1 vaccine in newly diagnosed glioma. Looking at the study overall: Either 4-6 weeks after radiotherapy alone or alongside temozolomide, vaccination was begun.

This CDR3 has 14 residues. Germline lookup yields CDR1 GTSNPN and CDR2 SVGIG (reference sequence). V lost 5 bases to trimming and J lost 3 bases; unmatched junction nucleotides: 8. Sequenced by immunoSEQ multiplex PCR; TCRdb stores in-frame clones only, minus some. The profile shows approximately 21,000 clones, roughly 91% of them singletons. Of note for this clone: What it binds is unknown.

Time point reported: week 11, during vaccination. Vaccinated patients received 300 ug of mutant IDH1 20-mer peptide per dose, with topical imiquimod. The chain has TRBV30 and TRBJ2-3; 7 nucleotides align to TRBD2. This receptor was obtained from a woman aged 40-49 years with glioma. The input for sequencing was PBMCs, taken from a glioma patient whose treatment included an IDH1 peptide vaccine. The CDR3 coding sequence is TGTGCCTGGTGGAGGCGGGAGTTGACAGATACGCAGTATTTT. The encoded protein is CAWWRRELTDTQYF.